These T cell receptor beta chains were read from a single sample in a study of beta chain features in type 1 diabetes. Libraries were prepared by immunoSEQ multiplex PCR; TCRdb keeps only in-frame clonotypes and omits some of them. This table holds fewer than 350,000 clones, roughly 21% found once. The sequenced sample was naive CD4+ T cells from blood. These receptors were taken from a woman under 30 in good health. The CDR3 runs from the conserved cysteine through the conserved F or W. A D gene is named only where the DNA matches it firmly. The listing skips clone size in some rows; elsewhere it reads once, few, many or a size class.

D: -
V: TRBV10-3
J: TRBJ2-7
size: few
CDR3: CAISAPGSYEQYF
DNA: TGTGCCATCAGTGCCCCCGGTTCCTACGAGCAGTACTTC

D: -
V: TRBV15
J: TRBJ1-5
size: -
CDR3: CATSPVNSNQPQHF
DNA: TGTGCCACCAGCCCTGTTAATAGCAATCAGCCCCAGCATTTT

D: -
V: TRBV4-2
J: TRBJ1-2
size: -
CDR3: CASSQDRAGPYGYTF
DNA: TGTGCCAGCAGCCAAGATCGGGCGGGACCCTATGGCTACACCTTC

D: TRBD1
V: TRBV4-2
J: TRBJ1-5
size: -
CDR3: CASSLGQANNQPQHF
DNA: TGTGCCAGCAGCCTGGGACAGGCGAACAATCAGCCCCAGCATTTT

D: -
V: TRBV7-9
J: TRBJ2-7
size: -
CDR3: CASSRSYEQYF
DNA: TGTGCCAGCAGCCGCTCCTACGAGCAGTACTTC

D: -
V: TRBV25-1
J: TRBJ1-4
size: few
CDR3: CASSGQGRNEKLFF
DNA: TGTGCCAGCAGTGGGCAGGGAAGGAACGAAAAACTGTTTTTT

D: TRBD2
V: TRBV6-6
J: TRBJ2-5
size: -
CDR3: CASRAHSGRAVETQYF
DNA: TGTGCCAGCAGAGCCCATAGCGGGAGGGCGGTTGAGACCCAGTACTTC

D: -
V: TRBV2
J: TRBJ1-4
size: -
CDR3: CASSVRGTNEKLFF
DNA: TGTGCCAGCAGTGTGAGGGGGACTAATGAAAAACTGTTTTTT

D: -
V: TRBV7-9
J: TRBJ2-3
size: few
CDR3: CASSFTGTSFADTQYF
DNA: TGTGCCAGCAGCTTCACCGGGACATCTTTCGCGGATACGCAGTATTTT

D: TRBD2
V: TRBV28
J: TRBJ2-1
size: few
CDR3: CASRPGREDEQFF
DNA: TGTGCCAGCCGCCCGGGACGGGAGGATGAGCAGTTCTTC

D: -
V: TRBV6-5
J: TRBJ1-2
size: few
CDR3: CASSWQVGYGYTF
DNA: TGTGCCAGCAGTTGGCAGGTTGGCTATGGCTACACCTTC

D: TRBD2
V: TRBV9
J: TRBJ2-1
size: few
CDR3: CASTYPRLAGEIYNEQFF
DNA: TGTGCCAGCACCTATCCCAGACTAGCGGGAGAAATCTACAATGAGCAGTTCTTC

D: TRBD2
V: TRBV7-2
J: TRBJ2-1
size: few
CDR3: CASTSSSGNEQFF
DNA: TGTGCCAGCACCTCCTCTAGCGGCAATGAGCAGTTCTTC

D: TRBD2
V: TRBV9
J: TRBJ2-2
size: -
CDR3: CASSVRGDLNTGELFF
DNA: TGTGCCAGCAGCGTACGGGGGGACCTCAACACCGGGGAGCTGTTTTTT

D: TRBD1
V: TRBV2
J: TRBJ2-2
size: -
CDR3: CAVSLQGAATGELFF
DNA: TGTGCCGTCTCCCTACAGGGGGCGGCCACCGGGGAGCTGTTTTTT

D: -
V: TRBV9
J: TRBJ1-6
size: -
CDR3: CASSPREGGLPLHF
DNA: TGTGCCAGCAGTCCCCGGGAGGGCGGACTCCCCCTCCACTTT

D: TRBD1
V: TRBV25-1
J: TRBJ1-4
size: -
CDR3: CASSVRTGINEKLFF
DNA: TGTGCCAGCAGTGTCCGGACAGGAATTAATGAAAAACTGTTTTTT

D: -
V: TRBV30
J: TRBJ1-1
size: few
CDR3: CAWSALRGRETEAFF
DNA: TGTGCCTGGAGTGCCCTCAGGGGAAGGGAGACTGAAGCTTTCTTT

D: -
V: TRBV4-1
J: TRBJ2-1
size: few
CDR3: CASSQGFQGRHNEQFF
DNA: TGCGCCAGCAGCCAAGGTTTCCAGGGTCGCCACAATGAGCAGTTCTTC

D: TRBD1
V: TRBV29-1
J: TRBJ1-2
size: -
CDR3: CSVEPGTGIRYGYTF
DNA: TGCAGCGTTGAGCCCGGGACAGGTATTAGATATGGCTACACCTTC

D: -
V: TRBV30
J: TRBJ2-1
size: -
CDR3: CAWSVGHRQFF
DNA: TGTGCCTGGAGTGTGGGGCACCGCCAGTTCTTC

D: -
V: TRBV2
J: TRBJ1-2
size: -
CDR3: CASTEGVYGYTF
DNA: TGTGCCAGCACCGAGGGTGTCTATGGCTACACCTTC

D: TRBD1
V: TRBV30
J: TRBJ2-7
size: -
CDR3: CACSRGDRGGEQYF
DNA: TGTGCCTGCTCACGAGGGGACAGGGGAGGCGAGCAGTACTTC

D: TRBD2
V: TRBV2
J: TRBJ2-5
size: -
CDR3: CASTASGETQYF
DNA: TGTGCCAGCACGGCTAGCGGAGAGACCCAGTACTTC

D: -
V: TRBV5-1
J: TRBJ2-7
size: -
CDR3: CASSTGNQQYF
DNA: TGCGCCAGCAGCACCGGGAACCAGCAGTACTTC

D: -
V: TRBV5-6
J: TRBJ1-6
size: -
CDR3: CASSLWAGAYVDNSPLHF
DNA: TGTGCCAGCAGCTTGTGGGCAGGGGCTTACGTCGATAATTCACCCCTCCACTTT

D: -
V: TRBV30
J: TRBJ1-3
size: few
CDR3: CAWSRGSGNTIYF
DNA: TGTGCCTGGAGTCGGGGGTCTGGAAACACCATATATTTT

D: -
V: TRBV11-2
J: TRBJ2-1
size: -
CDR3: CASSPWGNNEQFF
DNA: TGTGCCAGCAGCCCCTGGGGCAACAATGAGCAGTTCTTC

D: TRBD2
V: TRBV7-2
J: TRBJ2-3
size: -
CDR3: CASSLARLAGGIRDTQYF
DNA: TGTGCCAGCAGCTTAGCGCGGCTAGCGGGAGGGATACGAGATACGCAGTATTTT

D: -
V: TRBV29-1
J: TRBJ1-4
size: -
CDR3: CSVLVAGSEKLFF
DNA: TGCAGCGTTTTGGTCGCTGGGAGTGAAAAACTGTTTTTT

D: -
V: TRBV19
J: TRBJ2-5
size: -
CDR3: CASSIAQGPGGETQYF
DNA: TGTGCCAGTAGTATTGCACAGGGCCCCGGCGGGGAGACCCAGTACTTC

D: -
V: TRBV2
J: TRBJ1-5
size: -
CDR3: CASSATGINVRQPQHF
DNA: TGTGCCAGCAGCGCTACCGGGATCAATGTGAGGCAGCCCCAGCATTTT

D: -
V: TRBV9
J: TRBJ1-2
size: few
CDR3: CASSVVDSYYGYTF
DNA: TGTGCCAGCAGCGTAGTCGACAGCTACTATGGCTACACCTTC

D: -
V: TRBV19
J: TRBJ1-5
size: -
CDR3: CASSVLGHQPQHF
DNA: TGTGCCAGTAGTGTCTTGGGGCATCAGCCCCAGCATTTT

D: TRBD1
V: TRBV9
J: TRBJ2-5
size: -
CDR3: CASSVGRGGLGETQYF
DNA: TGTGCCAGCAGCGTAGGTCGAGGGGGCTTAGGAGAGACCCAGTACTTC

D: -
V: TRBV11-2
J: TRBJ2-2
size: -
CDR3: CASWSGYGGELFF
DNA: TGTGCCAGCTGGTCCGGGTACGGAGGGGAGCTGTTTTTT

D: -
V: TRBV7-2
J: TRBJ1-3
size: few
CDR3: CASSLASGGNTIYF
DNA: TGTGCCAGCAGCTTAGCCTCGGGAGGAAACACCATATATTTT

D: TRBD1
V: TRBV30
J: TRBJ2-3
size: few
CDR3: CACNRDRADTQYF
DNA: TGTGCCTGCAACCGGGACAGGGCGGATACGCAGTATTTT